The sequence of this T cell receptor beta chain was determined in a study of cytomegalovirus exposure and HLA in healthy donors (dated by TCRdb to 2016 to 2017). Concerning the study at large: According to an earlier analysis of a few hundred of the donors, 150 million to 200 million T cells yielded 117 million unique TCR beta sequences and about 300 Gb of sequence data. Approximately 310 gigabases of sequencing data and approximately 80 million unique TCR sequences were included in an early release covering over 600 HLA-typed donors. Of the 398 genotyped donors, over 65% fell in the genetic ancestry cluster associated with self-reported Caucasian donors. The study aimed to test whether cataloging public T cell receptors could reveal signatures of past pathogen exposure. The T cell repertoires of under 700 subjects were profiled by immunosequencing and related to cytomegalovirus serostatus. Along with the approximately 600-subject first cohort, a separate validation cohort of 120 different subjects was used. High-throughput TCR immunosequencing, statistical association of individual TCRs with disease status, and machine learning were combined to predict cytomegalovirus infection status. A later analysis re-examined previously published TCR beta repertoires from 610 or so donors and added high-resolution HLA genotyping to investigate patterns of TCR occurrence. Rather than using new phenotypic data, the later analysis identified candidate immune exposures from TCR beta sequences and from how often those sequences occurred across donors. To decide whether each TCR beta V gene segment behaved as functional or pseudogenic, an earlier analysis of fewer than 750 of the donors relied on high-throughput TCR beta sequencing. Donor age, sex, ethnicity and CMV serostatus were compiled alongside the repertoire data. A later genetic analysis took genome-wide SNP genotypes for about three fifths of the roughly 700 donors and used that subset as a discovery cohort. Every discovery cohort repertoire had been produced on one sequencing platform. HLA typing covered class I and class II loci at four-digit resolution. The number of typed donors differed by locus: about 629-640 for A, B, C, DRB1 and DQB1; some 500 for DQA1; around 610 for DPA1; and roughly 490 for DPB1. Because of strong linkage in the cohort, roughly five DR-DQ haplotypes were treated as single units for association and clustering. Across some 400 genotyped donors of the cohort, an average of approximately 220,000 unique TCR beta nucleotide sequences per donor were sequenced, and roughly 18% of those sequences were non-productive. Broad study findings and their caveats: In both the original and validation cohorts, the classifier was reported to diagnose cytomegalovirus status with high specificity and sensitivity. For the cohort, immune exposure information was limited to CMV serostatus. This cohort had only TCR beta chains sequenced, and the lack of alpha or paired-chain data limited which features could be detected. About 17 rarely observed V segments, including chromosome 9 orphons, were excluded from the earlier analysis of almost 600 of the donors because counts were too low. A few of the identified cytomegalovirus-associated TCR beta chains were confirmed in vitro to be specific for cytomegalovirus antigens. According to a later analysis, TCR association rates differed among HLA loci, with DRB1 alleles showing the most associated TCRs and HLA-C alleles showing the fewest. Presence/absence analyses assumed roughly uniform sequencing depth across donors, an assumption that may not hold. The sequencing pipeline was judged likely to have produced a cluster of highly shared sequence variants as a technical artifact. A further reported finding was that TCR beta sequences accurately predicted the HLA-A and HLA-B alleles for most subjects in the first cohort. Compared with equally common non-associated chains, HLA-associated TCR beta chains in a later analysis were more clonally expanded and had lower generation probabilities. It was suggested by the authors that the approach could potentially be generalized to other disease states and immunological phenotypes. At a false discovery rate of 0.05, a later analysis linked 15,000 to 20,000 TCR beta sequences to specific HLA alleles. Most TCR sequences were seen in very few donors, while some public TCRs were found in many individuals. Broadly in line with IMGT annotations, most TCR beta V segments showed up in productive rearrangements about 90% or about 30% of the time in an earlier analysis of around 600 of the donors. Assigning TCR associations to individual alleles was difficult when HLA alleles, especially DR and DQ, strongly co-occurred. HLA typing was unavailable for some donors at each locus, so association tests used only the typed subset. In a later genetic analysis, fewer N-insertions in productive TCRs were reported among donors in an Asian-associated ancestry cluster than the roughly 700-donor mean. Correlated functional status among segregating V segments might be attributable to linkage disequilibrium, but an unknown experimental factor could not be ruled out. In the study, 164 TCR beta chains were listed as associated with cytomegalovirus. In a later analysis, several top co-occurrence clusters were reported to appear linked to parvovirus B19, influenza, CMV and Epstein-Barr virus. An association between a missense DCLRE1C variant and V-gene and J-gene trimming of TCR beta chains was found in a later genetic analysis and replicated in an independent cohort. Some IMGT-functional V segments, including TRBV6-2 and TRBV6-3, could not be distinguished by the 87-base-pair reads and were therefore excluded. According to a later analysis, most CMV-associated TCR beta chains appeared to be HLA-restricted, and the HLA associations seemed to be driven largely by CMV exposure.

In total, approximately 700 healthy bone marrow donors made up the cohort. At the time of sampling, all cohort members were nominally healthy, though unrecorded immune exposures were likely present. The donor was CMV seropositive and was included in the group of 250 to 300 seropositive cohort members. Every donor gave a peripheral blood sample, and the peripheral blood mononuclear cells from that sample were used for TCR beta sequencing. Genomic DNA was extracted from the blood cell samples with the Qiagen DNeasy Blood Extraction Kit. A note on this clone: Its antigen target is currently unknown. Base-call qualities are not available, and no considerably larger clone is one nucleotide away.

CDR1 and CDR2 were assigned from the germline V gene as SGHDT and YYEEEE. Counted from cysteine to phenylalanine, this CDR3 has 15 amino acids. Of all the DNA, just the CDR3 is kept, 45 bases in frame from base 1. Deletion took 4 bases off V and 4 bases off J, with a span of 17 bases between the germline ends. Receptors were amplified or captured by the immunoSEQ multiplex PCR assay. The multiplex PCR relied on a mix of 60 forward primers for TCR Vbeta segments and 13 reverse primers for TCR Jbeta segments. The CDR3 region of rearranged TCR beta genes was amplified from genomic DNA by a multiplex PCR assay. The amplified TCR beta libraries were sequenced on the Illumina HiSeq System as 87-base-pair reads. The source study handled its data this way. A later analysis counted approximately 84 million unique TCR beta chains across the 700 or so repertoires, and around 9.9 million of these chains were shared by at least two donors. Raw reads were error-corrected and collapsed into unique sequences by a nearest-neighbor algorithm in which closely related sequences were merged to remove PCR and sequencing errors. V, D and J gene segments were assigned by aligning CDR3 sequences to IMGT reference sequences. For a sequence to be retained, a match of at least six nucleotides to both a V gene segment and a J gene segment was required. Rearrangements were called productive when the CDR3 lacked stop codons and stayed in frame with V and J; all others were non-productive. Following IMGT convention, CDR3 was defined as the stretch from the second conserved V-encoded cysteine to the conserved J-encoded phenylalanine. The earlier analysis of fewer than 700 of the donors excluded sequences that lacked an unambiguous match to a single V gene segment. An earlier analysis of a few hundred of the donors classified V segments as functional when productive rearrangements were above 56.7% and as segregating when the standard deviation between donors was above 5%. A statistical classification framework was built for diagnosing cytomegalovirus status from the catalog of TCR beta chain sequences. In a later analysis, V and J genes were assigned by comparing TCR nucleotide sequences against IMGT/GENE-DB human TR gene sequences. A later analysis assigned CDR3 sequences and most-parsimonious VDJ recombination scenarios with the TCRdist pipeline. In a later analysis, each TCR beta chain was defined by its CDR3 amino acid sequence together with its V-gene family, and reads lacking a unique V-gene family were excluded. A later analysis removed several hundred highly shared, low-generation-probability nucleotide sequences to deal with suspected cross-contamination and a sequencing artifact. A later analysis calculated a clonal expansion index for each public chain from normalized within-repertoire ranks of inferred template counts. In a later analysis, generation probabilities were computed with a VDJ recombination model fitted to out-of-frame rearrangements, and the resulting probabilities were checked against IGoR. In a later analysis, hypergeometric tests were used to score TCR-TCR, TCR-HLA and TCR-CMV co-occurrence, with a repertoire-size bias correction applied to TCR pairs. In a later analysis, false discovery rates were estimated by permuting HLA or CMV assignments 20 times. A later analysis grouped co-occurring TCRs with DBSCAN, adding TCRdist sequence similarity when clustering within HLA-allele-positive subsets. Co-occurrence clustering excluded repertoires with fewer than 30,000 or more than 120,000 public chains, plus five with anomalous nucleotide sharing. TCRdb holds this immuneACCESS table with in-frame rearrangements only. Some clones are missing; in checked studies, unresolved V genes explain under half, and the rest has no known cause. V and J calls and clone size follow that table, whereas D and trimming were derived from the DNA. Present in this sample are 150,000 to 200,000 clones, roughly 72% of which were seen just once. The ten largest clones represent around 2% of the sample.

The chain is made from TRBV5-6 and TRBJ1-1; the D gene is not confidently resolved. This sequence was found in a woman in her twenties or thirties in good health and CMV-seropositive. The material sequenced was PBMCs. In nucleotides, the sequence is TGTGCCAGCAGCCGAGCCCTATTTGGTCGCACTGAAGCTTTCTTT. It is translated as CASSRALFGRTEAFF.